Below are 15 T cell receptor beta chains sequenced from a single sample in a study of blood T cell repertoires in COVID-19. Sequenced by immunoSEQ multiplex PCR; TCRdb stores in-frame clones only, minus some. The table includes fewer than 90,000 clones, around 75% detected once. The source material was peripheral blood. These receptors were taken from a woman aged 50 to 60 with acute or convalescent COVID-19.

The V call is TRBV15, the J call TRBJ1-2; D is perhaps TRBD1 (5 bases). Germline V lookup: CDR1 LNHNV, CDR2 YYDKDF (reference sequence). This CDR3 is 12 amino acids long. V gave up 1 base and J gave up 12 bases, with 12 bases separating them. The CDR3 sequence: CATSRAGQENTF. Here the CDR3 DNA reads TGTGCCACCAGCAGAGCAGGGCAGGAAAACACCTTC.

The V and J genes are TRBV19 and TRBJ1-1, with TRBD1 as a possible D gene (6 bases). With 5 bases removed from V and 2 bases from J, the gap between germline ends came to 15 bases. Germline loops: CDR1 LNHDA, CDR2 SQIVND (reference sequence). The CDR3 totals 15 residues. CDR3 residues: CASSLYTGSNTEAFF. CDR3 nucleotides: TGTGCCAGTAGTCTCTACACAGGGTCAAACACTGAAGCTTTCTTT.

The genes are TRBV7-9 and TRBJ2-7, with 10 nucleotides matching TRBD2. This CDR3 contains 17 residues. The germline V gene encodes CDR1 SEHNR and CDR2 FQNEAQ (reference sequence). Losses at the gene ends were 0 bases for V and 0 bases for J; bases not matched to a gene: 5. The CDR3 coding sequence is TGTGCCAGCAGCTTAGCGCGACTAGCGGGTCTCTCCTACGAGCAGTACTTC. This sequence encodes CASSLARLAGLSYEQYF.

This clone was recorded once. The V call is TRBV6-2 or TRBV6-3, the J call TRBJ1-2, with 10 bases lining up with TRBD1. Germline CDR1 and CDR2: MNHEY and SVGEGT. Germline trimming cut 5 bases from V and 5 bases from J; bases unmatched to any gene: 5. The CDR3 spans 14 residues. The CDR3 here is CASSVTGGRYGYTF. Here the CDR3 DNA reads TGTGCCAGCAGTGTGACAGGGGGCAGGTATGGCTACACCTTC.

The chain combines TRBV14 with TRBJ1-1; D is possibly TRBD1 (5 bases). This CDR3 is 15 amino acids long. With 3 bases removed from V and 0 bases from J, the gap between germline ends came to 11 bases. Per germline, CDR1 SGHDN and CDR2 FVKESK. For the CDR3, the DNA is TGTGCCAGCAGCCACGGTGGGGCTTTGAACACTGAAGCTTTCTTT. Amino acid sequence: CASSHGGALNTEAFF. The complete variable domain, with remaining parts taken from reference TRBV14 and TRBJ1-1, reads EAGVTQFPSHSVIEKGQTVTLRCDPISGHDNLYWYRRVMGKEIKFLLHFVKESKQDESGMPNNRFLAERTGGTYSTLKVQPAELEDSGVYFCASSHGGALNTEAFFGQGTRLTVV.

There are a few counts of this clone. The chain employs TRBV2 and TRBJ2-3; D unresolved. The CDR3 runs to 14 residues. V lost 8 bases and J lost 5, with 17 bases in between. The V gene's germline CDR1 is SNHLY and CDR2 FYNNEI. Here the CDR3 reads CASGLLTPQDTQYF. CDR3 nucleotides: TGTGCCAGCGGTCTTTTGACACCCCAAGATACGCAGTATTTT.

This clone has a handful of counts. The chain combines TRBV15 with TRBJ1-4; D is unclear. The length of the CDR3 is 15 residues. V dropped 4 bases and J dropped 7 bases, with 16 bases sitting between them. Germline CDR1 reads LNHNV; CDR2 reads YYDKDF (reference sequence). In DNA form, the CDR3 reads TGTGCCACCAGCACCGCAATTTTAACGGGTGAAAAACTGTTTTTT. Protein sequence: CATSTAILTGEKLFF. The full variable domain, completed using reference TRBV15 and TRBJ1-4, is DAMVIQNPRYQVTQFGKPVTLSCSQTLNHNVMYWYQQKSSQAPKLLFHYYDKDFNNEADTPDNFQSRRPNTSFCFLDIRSPGLGDTAMYLCATSTAILTGEKLFFGSGTQLSVL.

The chain employs TRBV6-5 and TRBJ1-1; 7 nucleotides line up with TRBD1. Trimming removed 6 bases from V and 5 bases from J; junction bases left unmatched: 6. Germline V lookup: CDR1 MNHEY, CDR2 SVGAGI. This CDR3 spans 13 amino acids. The CDR3 sequence is CASRAGGWTEAFF. The CDR3 DNA reads TGTGCCAGCAGGGCAGGGGGGTGGACTGAAGCTTTCTTT.

In this sample, this clone turned up a few times. The chain couples TRBV6-5 to TRBJ2-7; 10 nucleotides line up with TRBD1. Trimming at V came to 5 bases and at J to 1 base, leaving 5 bases not matched to a gene. This CDR3 has 15 residues. In germline, CDR1 is MNHEY, CDR2 SVGAGI. The CDR3 DNA follows: TGTGCCAGCAGTCCTGGGACAGGGGAGTCCTACGAGCAGTACTTC. Translated, it gives CASSPGTGESYEQYF.

On this clone itself: The same CDR3 is also encoded by other DNA sequences in this sample. The chain is built from TRBV5-1 and TRBJ1-4; D perhaps matches TRBD1 (5 bases). The germline V gene has CDR1 SGHRS and CDR2 YFSETQ. Trimming pared 0 bases from V and 8 bases from J, leaving 11 bases between. This CDR3 contains 14 residues. CDR3 in DNA: TGCGCCAGCAGCTTGGAGGGAAGGGGCGAAAAACTGTTTTTT. This gives the protein CASSLEGRGEKLFF. Drawing the rest from reference TRBV5-1 and TRBJ1-4, the complete variable domain is KAGVTQTPRYLIKTRGQQVTLSCSPISGHRSVSWYQQTPGQGLQFLFEYFSETQRNKGNFPGRFSGRQFSNSRSEMNVSTLELGDSALYLCASSLEGRGEKLFFGSGTQLSVL.

This clone was counted a single time. This CDR3 is CSVEDEGSVTEAFF. The CDR3 nucleotides are TGCAGCGTTGAAGACGAGGGATCGGTTACTGAAGCTTTCTTT. V usage is TRBV29-1 and J usage is TRBJ1-1, with D uncertain. CDR1 and CDR2 (germline): SQVTM, ANQGSEA. This CDR3 has 14 residues. The V gene lost 0 bases and the J gene lost 5 bases, with 13 bases spanning the gap.

The chain carries TRBV7-3 and TRBJ1-6, with 10 bases identical to TRBD1. The V gene's germline CDR1 is SGHTA and CDR2 FQGTGA. V trimming: 4 bases; J trimming: 9 bases; junction bases outside the gene matches: 3. The CDR3 is 14 residues long. The CDR3 here is CASSSTGGSSPLHF. CDR3 nucleotide sequence: TGTGCCAGCAGCTCGACAGGGGGCAGTTCACCCCTCCACTTT.

The chain joins TRBV12-5 to TRBJ1-1; 7 nucleotides line up with TRBD1. Germline loops: CDR1 LGHNT, CDR2 FRNRAP. Trimming cost V 5 bases and J 2 bases; bases outside gene matches: 8. The CDR3 is 15 residues long. The CDR3 DNA sequence: TGTGCTAGTGGTCCGCCAGGGGGGAGAAACACTGAAGCTTTCTTT. Amino acid sequence: CASGPPGGRNTEAFF.

This clone was recorded a few times. The gene calls are TRBV28 and TRBJ1-1; possibly TRBD1 for D (5 bases). Germline assignment: CDR1 MDHEN and CDR2 SYDVKM. This CDR3 has 11 residues. V was shortened by 5 bases and J by 11 bases, with 12 bases between the two germline ends. CDR3 residues: CASSDGRVAFF. The CDR3 nucleotides read TGTGCCAGCAGTGACGGCAGGGTGGCTTTCTTT.

The chain is built from TRBV10-1 and TRBJ1-6, with 11 bases lining up with TRBD1. The J segment lost 6 bases and the V segment lost 8 bases, leaving 6 bases of the junction unmatched. The germline CDR1 and CDR2 sequences are WNHNN and SYGVQD (reference sequence). This CDR3 comprises 15 residues. The CDR3 is CASSGQGGGNSPLHF. The CDR3 DNA reads as TGCGCCAGCTCGGGACAGGGGGGCGGTAATTCACCCCTCCACTTT.